This TCR beta chain appears in the sequencing data of a study of blood T cell repertoires in COVID-19. The data were produced by immunoSEQ multiplex PCR, yet TCRdb's version contains in-frame clones alone and is incomplete. The table has under 300,000 clones, roughly 84% seen once. V was pared by 3 bases and J by 5 bases, with 8 bases between. Germline V gene data show CDR1 as SGHTA and CDR2 as FQGNSA. CDR3 size: 14 residues. The chain is built from TRBV7-2 and TRBJ1-6; possibly TRBD1 for D (5 bases). This TCR came from a woman in her thirties or forties who had recovered from COVID-19. The sample was peripheral blood. The CDR3 DNA reads as TGTGCCAGCAGCTTCGGGGGGGATAATTCACCCCTCCACTTT. Amino acids: CASSFGGDNSPLHF.